The table lists the clone carrying this T cell receptor beta chain with many counts. What it recognizes is unknown. This CDR3 spans 13 amino acids. V lost 3 bases and J 10 bases, leaving 13 bases between the germline ends. In germline, CDR1 is SNHLY, CDR2 FYNNEI. This entry comes from a study of T cells in Graves' hyperthyroidism and ophthalmopathy. Overall study results and limits: Ophthalmopathy was predicted by the model a median of around 5.9 months ahead of onset.

Template material for amplifying TCR beta CDR3 regions consisted of RNA transcripts. HTBI primers were employed in a first-round RT-PCR of the TCR CDR3. TCRdb itself ran the multiplex PCR reads through MiXCR, one entry per CDR3 protein. In the table there are some 620,000 distinct CDR3 sequences, around 15% of which are singletons. Those with hyperthyroidism were 18 to 65 years old, newly diagnosed, and ill for under 2 months. Patients were excluded because of uncontrolled infection, other autoimmune disease, pregnancy or lactation. The TCR originated in a woman in her 30s with Graves' hyperthyroidism. The chain couples TRBV2 to TRBJ2-1, with a possible D match to TRBD1 (6 bases). Source material: blood. The CDR3 DNA is TGTGCCAGCAGTGAGAACAGGGAACGAGAGCAGTTCTTC. Protein product: CASSENREREQFF.